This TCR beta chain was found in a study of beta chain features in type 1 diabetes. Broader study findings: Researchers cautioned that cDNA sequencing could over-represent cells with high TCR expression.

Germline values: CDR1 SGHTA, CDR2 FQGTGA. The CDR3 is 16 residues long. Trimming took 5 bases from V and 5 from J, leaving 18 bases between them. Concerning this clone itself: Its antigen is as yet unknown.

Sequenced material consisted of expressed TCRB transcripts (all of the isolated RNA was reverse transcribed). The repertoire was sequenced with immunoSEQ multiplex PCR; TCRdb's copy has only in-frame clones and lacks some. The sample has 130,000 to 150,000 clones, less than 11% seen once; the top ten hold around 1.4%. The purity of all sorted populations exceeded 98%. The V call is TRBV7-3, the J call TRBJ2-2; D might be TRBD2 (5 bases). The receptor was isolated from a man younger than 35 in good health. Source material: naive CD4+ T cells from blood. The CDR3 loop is CASSPRTRRGTGELFF. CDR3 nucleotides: TGTGCCAGCAGCCCCCGGACTCGGAGAGGGACCGGGGAGCTGTTTTTT.